Shown below are 29 T cell receptor beta chains from a single sample sequenced in a study of blood T cells in healthy people across ages. Using a J-beta primer mix together with a sample-barcoded 5' primer, a second PCR was run for roughly 6 to 12 cycles. MiXCR, applied by TCRdb to the 5' RACE reads, yields one record per CDR3 protein. The repertoire holds roughly 790,000 distinct CDR3 sequences, roughly two fifths seen once, with 20% to 25% in the top ten. Sequenced sample: blood. These receptors all come from a woman between 55 and 75 years old in good health.

The gene calls are TRBV4-2 and TRBJ2-2; tentatively, D is TRBD1 (5 bases). Germline values: CDR1 LGHNA, CDR2 YNFKEQ. The ends were cut back, 1 base at V and 6 bases at J, with 18 bases in the middle. This CDR3 contains 17 residues. The CDR3 loop reads CASSQGGEGVDAGELFF. CDR3 DNA sequence: TGTGCCAGCAGCCAAGGAGGCGAAGGGGTGGACGCCGGGGAGCTGTTTTTT.

The sample holds a few counts of this clonotype. The chain combines TRBV7-2 with TRBJ2-7, with D possibly matching TRBD2 (6 bases). The CDR3 spans 15 residues. V was pared by 6 bases and J by 2 bases, with 17 bases between. CDR1 is SGHTA and CDR2 is FQGNSA in the germline V gene. In nucleotides, the CDR3 is TGTGCCAGCAGTCAAGCGGCTAGCGCCGCCTACGAGCAGTACTTC. Protein product: CASSQAASAAYEQYF.

The chain has TRBV7-2 and TRBJ2-4; D is uncertain. V was clipped by 5 bases and J by 0 bases, with 14 bases between them. The CDR3 has 16 amino acids. Germline V CDR1 and CDR2: SGHTA, FQGNSA. The CDR3 region is CASSPGRQLAKNIQYF. CDR3 DNA sequence: TGTGCCAGCAGCCCTGGACGTCAACTAGCCAAAAACATTCAGTACTTC.

The chain couples TRBV7-3 to TRBJ2-7, with 7 positions matching TRBD2. J lost 3 bases, V lost 6 bases, and 5 bases had no gene match. The CDR3 has 13 amino acids. The germline CDR1 and CDR2 sequences are SGHTA and FQGTGA. CDR3 loop: CASRRGEGYEQYF. The CDR3 DNA reads TGTGCCAGCAGACGAGGGGAGGGCTACGAGCAGTACTTC.

This clonotype turned up a few times. The rearrangement uses TRBV27 and TRBJ2-3; no clear D gene. The ends were cut back, 4 bases at V and 0 bases at J, with 11 bases in the middle. CDR1 is MNHEY and CDR2 is SMNVEV in the germline V gene (reference sequence). The CDR3 is 15 residues long. The CDR3 loop is CASSWVGISTDTQYF. The CDR3 DNA sequence: TGTGCCAGCAGTTGGGTGGGAATCAGCACAGATACGCAGTATTTT.

The chain recombines TRBV6-2 or TRBV6-3 with TRBJ2-3; TRBD2 agrees at 9 bases. CDR1 MNHEY and CDR2 SVGEGT come from the germline V gene. This CDR3 has 16 residues. Trimming removed 3 bases from V and 4 bases from J; junction bases left unmatched: 8. CDR3 nucleotide sequence: TGTGCCAGCAGTTATAATCCTAGCGGGAACTCAGATACGCAGTATTTT. It yields the protein CASSYNPSGNSDTQYF.

The rearrangement uses TRBV20-1 and TRBJ2-3; possible D gene TRBD2, 6 bases. The CDR3 sequence is 15 residues long. Germline V lookup: CDR1 DFQATT, CDR2 SNEGSKA (reference sequence). V lost 4 bases and J lost 1, with 15 bases in between. The CDR3 loop is CSAIEGGSGTDTQYF. The CDR3 DNA is TGCAGTGCTATAGAGGGAGGCTCTGGCACAGATACGCAGTATTTT.

Comment on this clonotype: A read error may explain this, as a much larger clone is one base away. Because the CDR3 is missing its conserved closing phenylalanine or tryptophan, this is likely a read error. The gene calls are TRBV20-1 and TRBJ2-7; 7 positions match TRBD1. The CDR3 contains 12 residues. The V gene end was trimmed by 5 bases and the J gene end by 4 bases; junction bases not matched to a gene: 5. Per the germline V gene, CDR1 is DFQATT and CDR2 is SNEGSKA (reference sequence). This CDR3 reads CSALTGSYEQYL. The CDR3 bases are TGCAGTGCTTTGACAGGGAGTTACGAGCAGTACTTA.

The rearrangement joins TRBV9 to TRBJ2-7, with TRBD2 identical over 7 bases. The CDR3 runs to 16 residues. CDR1 is SGDLS, CDR2 YYNGEE, per germline. V gave up 3 bases and J gave up 2 bases; unmatched junction bases: 11. CDR3 nucleotide sequence: TGTGCCAGCAGCGACCGGTTGGCTAGCGGCACCTACGAGCAGTACTTC. Its translation is CASSDRLASGTYEQYF.

The chain uses TRBV3-1 and TRBJ1-6, with TRBD1 matching over 8 bases. The CDR3 loop spans 14 amino acids. V shed 7 bases and J 8 bases; nucleotides not matched to a gene: 7. Per germline, CDR1 LGHDT and CDR2 YNNKEL (reference sequence). CDR3 sequence reads: CASTRQGIDSPLHF. The CDR3 nucleotides read TGTGCCAGCACCAGACAGGGGATCGATTCACCCCTCCACTTT.

The V call is TRBV9, the J call TRBJ2-3; D is tentatively TRBD1 or TRBD2 (6 bases each). Germline values: CDR1 SGDLS, CDR2 YYNGEE. This CDR3 comprises 15 residues. Trimming pared 0 bases from V and 3 bases from J, leaving 11 bases between. CDR3 nucleotide sequence: TGTGCCAGCAGCGTAGAGGGGGGCAGAACAGATACGCAGTATTTT. It encodes CASSVEGGRTDTQYF.

J is TRBJ2-1 and V is TRBV6-2 or TRBV6-3, with 10 bases lining up with TRBD2. Germline-derived CDR1 and CDR2 are MNHEY and SVGEGT. Trimming cost V 7 bases and J 6 bases; bases outside gene matches: 3. This CDR3 is 13 amino acids long. CDR3 sequence reads: CASKGLATNEQFF. The DNA of the CDR3 is TGTGCCAGCAAGGGACTAGCGACCAATGAGCAGTTCTTC.

The chain is built from TRBV12-3 or TRBV12-4 and TRBJ2-2, with D hard to call. With 4 bases removed from V and 6 bases from J, the gap between germline ends came to 9 bases. The CDR3 is made up of 13 amino acids. CDR3 loop: CASSWSAAGELFF. In nucleotides, the CDR3 is TGTGCCAGCAGTTGGTCTGCGGCCGGGGAGCTGTTTTTT.

Only a few counts were recorded for this clonotype. The J gene is TRBJ2-1, the V gene TRBV12-3 or TRBV12-4, with 10 bases aligning to TRBD2. Unmatched junction bases numbered 8, after V lost 5 bases and J lost 7 bases. The CDR3 is 15 amino acids. The CDR3, as DNA: TGTGCCAGCAGTCTTCTAGCGGGAGAATGGAATGAGCAGTTCTTC. Protein product: CASSLLAGEWNEQFF.

The chain employs TRBV24-1 and TRBJ2-1, with 11 bases identical to TRBD2. The J call may be in error: the DNA end matches TRBJ2-7 better. The CDR3 is made up of 15 amino acids. Germline loops: CDR1 KGHDR, CDR2 SFDVKD. The CDR3 nucleotides read TGTGCCACTGGGACCTTAGCGGGAGGGTACAATGAGCAGTACTTC. Translated, it gives CATGTLAGGYNEQYF.

The chain has TRBV15 and TRBJ1-2, with D unclear. The V gene's germline CDR1 is LNHNV and CDR2 YYDKDF (reference sequence). This CDR3 has 15 residues. Trimming took 0 bases from V and 4 from J, leaving 12 bases between them. CDR3 sequence reads: CATSRDSADPYGYTF. CDR3 in DNA: TGTGCCACCAGCAGAGATAGTGCCGATCCCTATGGCTACACCTTC.

This clonotype has just a few counts. The chain recombines TRBV6-2 or TRBV6-3 with TRBJ2-1; unclear D gene. V lost 7 bases and J lost 4, with 14 bases in between. The germline gives CDR1 MNHEY, CDR2 SVGEGT. The CDR3 sequence is 14 residues long. The CDR3 nucleotides are TGTGCCAGCACCGATCCGGACGCATACAATGAGCAGTTCTTC. Encoded protein: CASTDPDAYNEQFF.

This clonotype was counted only a few times. This chain links TRBV5-1 with TRBJ1-2; D possibly corresponds to TRBD1 (5 bases). The germline V and J ends were trimmed by 0 bases and 3 bases, with 9 bases remaining between them. Germline V CDR1 and CDR2: SGHRS, YFSETQ. This CDR3 spans 14 amino acids. CDR3 in amino acids: CASSLGPGDYGYTF. CDR3 nucleotide sequence: TGCGCCAGCAGCTTGGGGCCGGGGGACTATGGCTACACCTTC.

A few counts support this clonotype. This chain uses TRBV2 with TRBJ1-6; unclear D gene. The germline gives CDR1 SNHLY, CDR2 FYNNEI. Trimming shortened V by 7 bases and J by 0 bases, and 10 bases separated the two germline ends. The CDR3 runs to 15 residues. DNA for the CDR3: TGTGCCAGCATCCCTATTGCCTCCTATAATTCACCCCTCCACTTT. Translation: CASIPIASYNSPLHF.

The genes are TRBV20-1 and TRBJ2-3, with a tentative D call TRBD2 (6 bases). The V end lost 6 bases, the J end lost 5 bases, and 18 bases lay between the germline ends. This CDR3 comprises 14 residues. Germline-derived CDR1 and CDR2 are DFQATT and SNEGSKA (reference sequence). The CDR3 region is CSAYERGGKDTQYF. In nucleotides, the CDR3 is TGCAGTGCGTATGAGAGGGGAGGCAAAGATACGCAGTATTTT.

As concerns this clonotype: The junction shows a germline mismatch at one end, possibly a read error. The rearrangement joins TRBV9 to TRBJ2-1; the D is unclear. Germline CDR1 reads SGDLS; CDR2 reads YYNGEE. The CDR3 has 16 amino acids. The CDR3 region is CASSPHGLGAVHEQFF. The CDR3 DNA is TGTGCTAGCAGCCCCCACGGATTGGGTGCTGTCCATGAGCAGTTCTTC.

The genes are TRBV20-1 and TRBJ1-6, with 9 nucleotides matching TRBD1. After removal of 3 bases from V and 7 bases from J, the junction contained 4 bases not matched to a gene. CDR3 length equals 14 residues. The germline gives CDR1 DFQATT, CDR2 SNEGSKA (reference sequence). The CDR3: CSASMGTGNSPLHF. For the CDR3, the DNA is TGCAGTGCTAGCATGGGGACAGGGAATTCACCCCTCCACTTT.

The rearrangement uses TRBV9 and TRBJ1-2, with D maybe TRBD1 (5 bases). CDR1 is SGDLS and CDR2 is YYNGEE in the germline V gene. Between the trimmed V and J ends, which lost 4 bases and 0 bases, there was a span of 19 bases. This CDR3 is 17 amino acids long. CDR3 residues: CASSTGTPGVPNYGYTF. As DNA, the CDR3 is TGTGCCAGCAGCACCGGGACCCCGGGTGTCCCTAACTATGGCTACACCTTC.

V usage is TRBV3-1 and J usage is TRBJ2-5, with TRBD2 matching 12 bases. Per the germline V gene, CDR1 is LGHDT and CDR2 is YNNKEL (reference sequence). The CDR3 is made up of 17 amino acids. V was clipped by 0 bases and J by 5 bases; unmatched bases: 7. Here the CDR3 reads CASSQDGLAGILETQYF. CDR3 bases: TGTGCCAGCAGCCAAGACGGACTAGCGGGGATTTTGGAGACCCAGTACTTC.

This rearrangement joins TRBV7-3 to TRBJ2-2, with D unresolved. The V gene lost 0 bases and the J gene lost 7 bases, with 9 bases spanning the gap. CDR3 length: 14 amino acids. The germline V gene has CDR1 SGHTA and CDR2 FQGTGA. This CDR3 reads CASSLTIPGGELFF. In DNA, the CDR3 is TGTGCCAGCAGCTTAACGATCCCAGGCGGGGAGCTGTTTTTT. The whole variable domain, remainder taken from reference TRBV7-3 and TRBJ2-2, is GAGVSQTPSNKVTEKGKYVELRCDPISGHTALYWYRQSLGQGPEFLIYFQGTGAADDSGLPNDRFFAVRPEGSVSTLKIQRTERGDSAVYLCASSLTIPGGELFFGEGSRLTVL.

This clonotype was detected a few times. The chain carries TRBV5-1 and TRBJ2-1; either TRBD1 or TRBD2 may fit D (6 bases each). Germline V gene data show CDR1 as SGHRS and CDR2 as YFSETQ. The CDR3 is 16 residues long. Trimming removed 0 bases from V and 10 bases from J, with 20 bases in between. Here the CDR3 reads CASSLVTGAEHNEQFF. The CDR3 DNA follows: TGCGCCAGCAGCTTGGTGACGGGGGCAGAACATAACGAGCAGTTCTTC.

This clonotype appeared a few times. The chain is built from TRBV2 and TRBJ2-1, with D perhaps TRBD1 (5 bases). V lost 6 bases and J 0 bases, leaving 12 bases between the germline ends. CDR1 and CDR2 (germline): SNHLY, FYNNEI. The CDR3 has 15 amino acids. CDR3 nucleotides: TGTGCCAGCAGACGACAGACCAGCTCCTACAATGAGCAGTTCTTC. Its translation: CASRRQTSSYNEQFF. Full variable domain (outside the CDR3, taken from reference TRBV2 and TRBJ2-1): EPEVTQTPSHQVTQMGQEVILRCVPISNHLYFYWYRQILGQKVEFLVSFYNNEISEKSEIFDDQFSVERPDGSNFTLKIRSTKLEDSAMYFCASRRQTSSYNEQFFGPGTRLTVL.

This clonotype was picked up many times. This chain uses TRBV24-1 with TRBJ2-1; 9 positions agree with TRBD2. There are 13 residues in the CDR3. The ends lost 10 bases at V and 3 bases at J; junction bases unmatched: 3. Germline CDR1 KGHDR, CDR2 SFDVKD. The CDR3 reads CATGTSSYNEQFF. CDR3 DNA: TGTGCCACTGGGACTAGCAGCTACAATGAGCAGTTCTTC.

On this clonotype: A single base separates this from a much larger clone, so it may be a read error. The V gene is TRBV4-3, the J gene TRBJ2-5, with D maybe TRBD2 (7 bases). Per germline, CDR1 LGHNA and CDR2 YSLEER. The CDR3 contains 16 residues. The CDR3 coding sequence is TGCGCCAGCAGCCAAGACGCGGGAGTGGGACAAGAGGCCCAGTACTTC. Translation gives CASSQDAGVGQEAQYF.